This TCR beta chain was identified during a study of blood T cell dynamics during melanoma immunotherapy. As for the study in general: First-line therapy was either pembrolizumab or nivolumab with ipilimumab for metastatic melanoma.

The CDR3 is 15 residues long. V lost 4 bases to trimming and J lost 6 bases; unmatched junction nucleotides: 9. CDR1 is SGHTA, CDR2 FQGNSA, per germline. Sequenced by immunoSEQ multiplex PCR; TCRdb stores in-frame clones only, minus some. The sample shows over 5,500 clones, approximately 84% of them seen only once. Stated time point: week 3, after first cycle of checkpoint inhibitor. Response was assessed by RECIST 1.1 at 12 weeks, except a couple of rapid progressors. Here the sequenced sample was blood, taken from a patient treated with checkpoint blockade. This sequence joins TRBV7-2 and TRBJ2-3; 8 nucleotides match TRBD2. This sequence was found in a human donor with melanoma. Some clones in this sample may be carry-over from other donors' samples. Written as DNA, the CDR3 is TGTGCCAGCAGCTCCCCGGCGGGGGGCCGGGATACGCAGTATTTT. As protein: CASSSPAGGRDTQYF.